This T cell receptor (beta chain) comes out of a study of blood T cell repertoires in COVID-19. Overall study: The origin of the acute and convalescent COVID-19 samples was the United States, Italy and Spain. The cDNA or gDNA used as material had been derived from T cells, B-cell-depleted T cells, or PBMCs.

From germline, CDR1 is SGHAT and CDR2 FQNNGV. CDR3 length: 14 residues. The ends were cut back, 5 bases at V and 4 bases at J, with 9 bases in the middle. Clones were sequenced by immunoSEQ multiplex PCR, and TCRdb holds only the in-frame ones, with some missing. The data contain 100,000 to 150,000 clones, 74% of them singletons. The chain couples TRBV11-2 to TRBJ2-6; D gene unclear. Sequences were obtained from peripheral blood. The TCR was taken from a man aged 55 to 70 with acute or convalescent COVID-19. The CDR3 loop is CASSAHSGANVLTF. In nucleotides, the CDR3 is TGTGCCAGCAGCGCCCATAGCGGGGCCAACGTCCTGACTTTC.